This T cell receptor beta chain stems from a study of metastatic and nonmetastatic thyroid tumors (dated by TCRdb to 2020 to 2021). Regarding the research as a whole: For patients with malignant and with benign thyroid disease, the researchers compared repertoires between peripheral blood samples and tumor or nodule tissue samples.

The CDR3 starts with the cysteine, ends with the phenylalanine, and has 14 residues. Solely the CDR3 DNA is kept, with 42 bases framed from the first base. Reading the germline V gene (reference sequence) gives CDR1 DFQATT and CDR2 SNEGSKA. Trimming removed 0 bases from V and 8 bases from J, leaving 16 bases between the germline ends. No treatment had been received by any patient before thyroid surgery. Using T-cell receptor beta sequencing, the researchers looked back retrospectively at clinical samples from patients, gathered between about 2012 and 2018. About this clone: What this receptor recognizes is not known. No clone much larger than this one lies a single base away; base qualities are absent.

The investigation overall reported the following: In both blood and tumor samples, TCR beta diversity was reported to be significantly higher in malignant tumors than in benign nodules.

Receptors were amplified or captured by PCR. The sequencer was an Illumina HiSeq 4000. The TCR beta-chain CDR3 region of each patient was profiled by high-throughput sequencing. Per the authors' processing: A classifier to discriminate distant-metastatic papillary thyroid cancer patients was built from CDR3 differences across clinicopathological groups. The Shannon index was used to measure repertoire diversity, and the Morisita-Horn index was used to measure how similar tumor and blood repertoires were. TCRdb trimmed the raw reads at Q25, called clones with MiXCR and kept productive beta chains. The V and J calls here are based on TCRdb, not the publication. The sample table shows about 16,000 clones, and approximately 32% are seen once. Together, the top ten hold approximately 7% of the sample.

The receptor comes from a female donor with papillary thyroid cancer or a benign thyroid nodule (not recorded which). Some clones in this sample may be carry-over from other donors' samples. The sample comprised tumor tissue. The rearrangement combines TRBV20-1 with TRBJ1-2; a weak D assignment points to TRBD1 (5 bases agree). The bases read TGCAGTGCTAGAGACGACAGCAATTCCTACGGCTACACCTTC. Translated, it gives CSARDDSNSYGYTF.